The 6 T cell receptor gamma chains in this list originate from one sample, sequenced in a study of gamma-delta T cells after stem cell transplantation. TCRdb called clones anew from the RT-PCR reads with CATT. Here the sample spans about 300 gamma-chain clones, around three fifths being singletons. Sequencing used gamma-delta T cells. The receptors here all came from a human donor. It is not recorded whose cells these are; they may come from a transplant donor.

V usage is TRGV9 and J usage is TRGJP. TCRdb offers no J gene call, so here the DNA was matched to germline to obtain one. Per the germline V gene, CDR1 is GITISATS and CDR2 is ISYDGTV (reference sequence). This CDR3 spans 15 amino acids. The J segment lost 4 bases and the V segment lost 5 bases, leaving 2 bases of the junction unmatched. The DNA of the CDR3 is TGTGCCTTGTGGGGCCAAGAGTTGGGCAAAAAAATCAAGGTATTT. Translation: CALWGQELGKKIKVF.

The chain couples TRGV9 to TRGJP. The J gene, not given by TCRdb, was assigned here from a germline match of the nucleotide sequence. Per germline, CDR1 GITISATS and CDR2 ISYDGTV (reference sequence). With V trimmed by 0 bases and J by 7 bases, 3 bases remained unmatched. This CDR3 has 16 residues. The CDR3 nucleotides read TGTGCCTTGTGGGAGGTGCCGGAGTTGGGCAAAAAAATCAAGGTATTT. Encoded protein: CALWEVPELGKKIKVF.

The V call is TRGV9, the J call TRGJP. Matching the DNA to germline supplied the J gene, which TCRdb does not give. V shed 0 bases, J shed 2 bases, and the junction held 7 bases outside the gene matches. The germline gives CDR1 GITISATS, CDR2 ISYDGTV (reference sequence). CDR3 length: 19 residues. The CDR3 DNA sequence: TGTGCCTTGTGGGAGGTGGAGTCCCGGCAAGAGTTGGGCAAAAAAATCAAGGTATTT. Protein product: CALWEVESRQELGKKIKVF.

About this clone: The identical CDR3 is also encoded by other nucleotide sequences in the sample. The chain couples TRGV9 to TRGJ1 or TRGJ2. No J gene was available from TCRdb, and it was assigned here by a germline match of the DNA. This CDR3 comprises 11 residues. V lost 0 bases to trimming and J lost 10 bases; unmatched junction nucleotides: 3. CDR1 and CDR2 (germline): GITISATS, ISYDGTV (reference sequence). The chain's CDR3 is CALWEVRKKLF. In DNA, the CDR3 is TGTGCCTTGTGGGAGGTGAGAAAGAAACTCTTT.

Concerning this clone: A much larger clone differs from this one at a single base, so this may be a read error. The CDR3 region has the DNA TGTGCCACCTGGGGTGGGCTCATGCCCTTGATCAAGACGTTT. Protein: CATWGGLMPLIKTF. V and J are TRGV4 and TRGJP2. The J gene is not listed in TCRdb, so it was assigned here from a DNA match to germline. Germline CDR1 EGSTGY, CDR2 YDSYTSSV. The CDR3 length is 14 residues.

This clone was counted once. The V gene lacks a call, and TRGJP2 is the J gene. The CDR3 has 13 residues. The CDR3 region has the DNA TGTGCCACCCTGGAGAGTAGTGATTGGATCAAGACGTTT. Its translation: CATLESSDWIKTF.